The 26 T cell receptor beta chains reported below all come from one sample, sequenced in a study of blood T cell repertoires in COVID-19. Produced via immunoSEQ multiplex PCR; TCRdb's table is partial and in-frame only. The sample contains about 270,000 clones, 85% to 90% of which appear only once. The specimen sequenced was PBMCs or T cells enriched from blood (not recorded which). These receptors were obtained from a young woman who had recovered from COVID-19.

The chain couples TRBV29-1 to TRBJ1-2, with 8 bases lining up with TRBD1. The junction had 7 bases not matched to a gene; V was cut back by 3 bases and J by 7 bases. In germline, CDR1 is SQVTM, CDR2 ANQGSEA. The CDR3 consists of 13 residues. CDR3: CSVDLTGDAGYTF. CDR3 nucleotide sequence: TGCAGCGTTGACTTGACAGGGGACGCTGGCTACACCTTC.

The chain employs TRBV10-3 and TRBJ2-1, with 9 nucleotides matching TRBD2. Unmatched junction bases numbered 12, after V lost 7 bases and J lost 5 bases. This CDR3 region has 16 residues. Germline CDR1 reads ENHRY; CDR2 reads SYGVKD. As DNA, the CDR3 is TGTGCCATCAAGGGGCTTACGCTAGCGGGGAACAATGAGCAGTTCTTC. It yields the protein CAIKGLTLAGNNEQFF.

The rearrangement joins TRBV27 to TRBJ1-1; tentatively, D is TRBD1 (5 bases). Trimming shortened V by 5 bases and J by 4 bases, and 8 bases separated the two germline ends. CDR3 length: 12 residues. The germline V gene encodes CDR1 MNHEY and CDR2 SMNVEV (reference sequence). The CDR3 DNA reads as TGTGCCAGCAGTAGGGGCCCCACTGAAGCTTTCTTT. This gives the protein CASSRGPTEAFF.

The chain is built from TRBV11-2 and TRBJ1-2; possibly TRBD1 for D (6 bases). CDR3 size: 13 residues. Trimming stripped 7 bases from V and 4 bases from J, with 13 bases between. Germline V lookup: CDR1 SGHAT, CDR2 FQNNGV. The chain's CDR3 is CASTHQGSYGYTF. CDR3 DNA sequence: TGTGCCAGCACCCACCAGGGGTCCTATGGCTACACCTTC. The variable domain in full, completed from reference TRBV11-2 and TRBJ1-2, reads EAGVAQSPRYKIIEKRQSVAFWCNPISGHATLYWYQQILGQGPKLLIQFQNNGVVDDSQLPKDRFSAERLKGVDSTLKIQPAKLEDSAVYLCASTHQGSYGYTFGSGTRLTVV.

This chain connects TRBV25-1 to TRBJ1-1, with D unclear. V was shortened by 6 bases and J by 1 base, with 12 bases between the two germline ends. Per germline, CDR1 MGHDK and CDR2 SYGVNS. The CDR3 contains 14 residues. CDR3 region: CASSPGRSNTEAFF. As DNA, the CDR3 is TGTGCCAGCAGCCCCGGTCGGTCGAACACTGAAGCTTTCTTT.

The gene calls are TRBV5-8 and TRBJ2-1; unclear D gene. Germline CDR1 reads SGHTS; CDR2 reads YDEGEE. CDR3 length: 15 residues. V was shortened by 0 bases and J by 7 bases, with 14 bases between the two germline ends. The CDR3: CASSLGEALMNEQFF. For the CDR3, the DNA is TGTGCCAGCAGCTTGGGAGAGGCCCTCATGAATGAGCAGTTCTTC.

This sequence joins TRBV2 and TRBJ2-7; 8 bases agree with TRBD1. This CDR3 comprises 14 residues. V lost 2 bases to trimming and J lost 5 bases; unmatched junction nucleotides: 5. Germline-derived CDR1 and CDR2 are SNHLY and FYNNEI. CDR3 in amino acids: CASSETGGLNEQYF. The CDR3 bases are TGTGCCAGCAGTGAAACAGGGGGTCTTAACGAGCAGTACTTC.

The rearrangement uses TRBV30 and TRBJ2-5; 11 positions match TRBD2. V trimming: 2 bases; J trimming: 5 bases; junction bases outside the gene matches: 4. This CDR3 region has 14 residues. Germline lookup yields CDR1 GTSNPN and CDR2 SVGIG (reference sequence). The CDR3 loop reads CAWSLAGGLETQYF. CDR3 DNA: TGTGCCTGGAGTCTAGCGGGGGGTTTGGAGACCCAGTACTTC.

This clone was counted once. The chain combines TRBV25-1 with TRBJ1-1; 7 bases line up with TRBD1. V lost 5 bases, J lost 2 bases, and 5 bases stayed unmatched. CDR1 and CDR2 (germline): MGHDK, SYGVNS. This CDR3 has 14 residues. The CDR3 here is CASSYGDRNTEAFF. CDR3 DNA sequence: TGTGCCAGCAGTTATGGGGACAGAAACACTGAAGCTTTCTTT.

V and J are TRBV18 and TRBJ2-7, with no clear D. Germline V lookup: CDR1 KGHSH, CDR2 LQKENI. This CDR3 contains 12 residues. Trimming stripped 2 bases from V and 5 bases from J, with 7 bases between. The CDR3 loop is CASSPTQDEQYF. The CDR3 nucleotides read TGTGCCAGCTCACCAACTCAGGACGAGCAGTACTTC.

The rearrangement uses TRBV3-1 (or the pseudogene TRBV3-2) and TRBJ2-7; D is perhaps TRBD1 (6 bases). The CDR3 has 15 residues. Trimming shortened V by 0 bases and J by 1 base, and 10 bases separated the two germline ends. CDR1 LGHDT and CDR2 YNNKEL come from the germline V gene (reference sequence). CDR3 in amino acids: CASSQESRGSYEQYF. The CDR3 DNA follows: TGTGCCAGCAGCCAAGAATCCAGGGGTTCCTACGAGCAGTACTTC.

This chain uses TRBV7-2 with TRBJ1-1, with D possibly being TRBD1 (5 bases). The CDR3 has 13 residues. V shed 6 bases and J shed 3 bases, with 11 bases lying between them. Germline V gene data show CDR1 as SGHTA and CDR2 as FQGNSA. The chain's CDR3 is CASSKTRDTEAFF. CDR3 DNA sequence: TGTGCCAGCAGTAAAACCAGGGACACTGAAGCTTTCTTT.

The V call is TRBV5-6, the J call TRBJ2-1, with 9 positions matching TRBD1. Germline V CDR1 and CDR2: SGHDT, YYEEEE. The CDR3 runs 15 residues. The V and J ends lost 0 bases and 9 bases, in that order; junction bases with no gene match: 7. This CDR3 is CASSLAGTGFREQFF. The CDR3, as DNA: TGTGCCAGCAGCTTGGCCGGGACAGGGTTTCGTGAGCAGTTCTTC.

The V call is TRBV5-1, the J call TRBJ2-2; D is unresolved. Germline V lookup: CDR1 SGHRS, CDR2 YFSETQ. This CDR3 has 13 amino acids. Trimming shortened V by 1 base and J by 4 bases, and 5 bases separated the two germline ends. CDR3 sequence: CASSLILTGELFF. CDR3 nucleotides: TGCGCCAGCAGCTTGATCCTCACCGGGGAGCTGTTTTTT.

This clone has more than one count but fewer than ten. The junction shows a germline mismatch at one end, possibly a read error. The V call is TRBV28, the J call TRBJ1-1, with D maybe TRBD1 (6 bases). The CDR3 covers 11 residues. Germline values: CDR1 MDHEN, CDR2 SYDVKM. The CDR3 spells CASSLSGQQVF. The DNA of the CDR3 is TGTGCCAGCAGTTTAAGCGGACAGCAAGTTTTT.

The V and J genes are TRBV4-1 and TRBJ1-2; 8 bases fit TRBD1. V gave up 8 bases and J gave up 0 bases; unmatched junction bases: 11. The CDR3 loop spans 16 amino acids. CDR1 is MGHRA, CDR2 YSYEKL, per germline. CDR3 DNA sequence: TGCGCCAGCGGGCCTGGACAGGGCCCCGCTAACTATGGCTACACCTTC. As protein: CASGPGQGPANYGYTF.

CDR3 sequence (DNA): TGTGCCAGCAGCTTTCTAGCGGGGGCCGAGCAGTACTTC. Encoded protein: CASSFLAGAEQYF. This chain connects TRBV7-3 to TRBJ2-7, with 10 bases matching TRBD2. Trimming took 3 bases from V and 6 from J; bases not matched to a gene: 2. This CDR3 spans 13 amino acids. Germline CDR1 and CDR2: SGHTA and FQGTGA.

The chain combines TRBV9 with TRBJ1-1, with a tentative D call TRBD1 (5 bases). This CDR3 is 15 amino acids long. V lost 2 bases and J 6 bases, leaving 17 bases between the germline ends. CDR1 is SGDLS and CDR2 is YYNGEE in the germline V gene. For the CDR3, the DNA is TGTGCCAGCAGCGTCCTGATCCAGGGCAGGGCTGAAGCTTTCTTT. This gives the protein CASSVLIQGRAEAFF.

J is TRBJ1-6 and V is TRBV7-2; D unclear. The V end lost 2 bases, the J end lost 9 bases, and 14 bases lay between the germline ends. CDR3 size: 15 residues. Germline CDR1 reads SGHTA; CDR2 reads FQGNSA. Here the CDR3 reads CASSLFRQAPSPLHF. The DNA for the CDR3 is TGTGCCAGCAGCTTATTCAGGCAGGCCCCTTCACCCCTCCACTTT.

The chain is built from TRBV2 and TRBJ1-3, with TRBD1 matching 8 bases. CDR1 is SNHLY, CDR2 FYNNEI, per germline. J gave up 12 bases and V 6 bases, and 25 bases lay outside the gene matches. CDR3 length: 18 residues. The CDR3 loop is CASSPWTGRPMSAQGIYF. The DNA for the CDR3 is TGTGCCAGCAGCCCCTGGACAGGGAGGCCCATGTCGGCCCAAGGCATATATTTT.

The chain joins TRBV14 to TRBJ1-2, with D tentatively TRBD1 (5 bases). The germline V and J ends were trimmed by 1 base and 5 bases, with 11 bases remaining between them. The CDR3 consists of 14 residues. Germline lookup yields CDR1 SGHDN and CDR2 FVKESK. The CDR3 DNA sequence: TGTGCCAGCAGCCAAGCTCACAGGTCGTATGGCTACACCTTC. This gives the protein CASSQAHRSYGYTF.

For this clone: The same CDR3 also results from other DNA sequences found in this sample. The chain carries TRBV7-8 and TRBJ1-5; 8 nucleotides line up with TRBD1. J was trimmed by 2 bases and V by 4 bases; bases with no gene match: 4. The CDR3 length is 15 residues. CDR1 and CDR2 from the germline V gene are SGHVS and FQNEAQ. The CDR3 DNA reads TGTGCCAGCAGCTCGGCGGGACAGGGCAATCAGCCCCAGCATTTT. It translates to CASSSAGQGNQPQHF.

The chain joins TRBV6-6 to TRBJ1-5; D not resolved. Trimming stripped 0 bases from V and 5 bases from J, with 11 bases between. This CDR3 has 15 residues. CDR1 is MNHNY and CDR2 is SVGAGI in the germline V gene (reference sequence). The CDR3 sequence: CASSYSIGEDQPQHF. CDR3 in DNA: TGTGCCAGCAGTTACTCGATCGGAGAAGATCAGCCCCAGCATTTT.

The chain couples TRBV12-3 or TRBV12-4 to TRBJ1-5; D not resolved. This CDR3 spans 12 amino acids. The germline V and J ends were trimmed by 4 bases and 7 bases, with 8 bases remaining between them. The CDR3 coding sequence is TGTGCCAGCAGTTCAGATAACCAGCCCCAGCATTTT. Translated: CASSSDNQPQHF.

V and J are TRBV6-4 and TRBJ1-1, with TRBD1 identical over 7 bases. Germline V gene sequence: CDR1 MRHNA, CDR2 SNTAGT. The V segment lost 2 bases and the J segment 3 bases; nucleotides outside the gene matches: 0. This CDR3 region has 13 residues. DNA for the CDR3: TGTGCCAGCAGTGACAGGGGGCACACTGAAGCTTTCTTT. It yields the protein CASSDRGHTEAFF.

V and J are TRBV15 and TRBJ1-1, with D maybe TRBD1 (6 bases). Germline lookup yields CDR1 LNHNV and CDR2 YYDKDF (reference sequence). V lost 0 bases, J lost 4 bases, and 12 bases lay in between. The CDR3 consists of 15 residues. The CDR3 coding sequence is TGTGCCACCAGCAGAGATTTGGGGGCCGTCACTGAAGCTTTCTTT. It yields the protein CATSRDLGAVTEAFF.